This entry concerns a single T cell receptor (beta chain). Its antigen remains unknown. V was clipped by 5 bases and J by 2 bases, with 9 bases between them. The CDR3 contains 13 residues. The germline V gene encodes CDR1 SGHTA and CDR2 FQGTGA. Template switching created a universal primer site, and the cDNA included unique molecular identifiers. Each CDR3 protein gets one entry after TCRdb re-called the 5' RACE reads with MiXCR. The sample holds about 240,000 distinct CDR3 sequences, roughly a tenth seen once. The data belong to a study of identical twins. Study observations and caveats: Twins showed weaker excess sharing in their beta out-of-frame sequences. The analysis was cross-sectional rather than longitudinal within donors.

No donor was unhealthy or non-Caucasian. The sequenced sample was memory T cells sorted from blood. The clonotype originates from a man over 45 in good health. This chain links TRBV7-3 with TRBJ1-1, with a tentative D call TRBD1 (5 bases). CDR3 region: CASSRQPNTEAFF. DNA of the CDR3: TGTGCCAGCAGCAGACAGCCTAACACTGAAGCTTTCTTT.